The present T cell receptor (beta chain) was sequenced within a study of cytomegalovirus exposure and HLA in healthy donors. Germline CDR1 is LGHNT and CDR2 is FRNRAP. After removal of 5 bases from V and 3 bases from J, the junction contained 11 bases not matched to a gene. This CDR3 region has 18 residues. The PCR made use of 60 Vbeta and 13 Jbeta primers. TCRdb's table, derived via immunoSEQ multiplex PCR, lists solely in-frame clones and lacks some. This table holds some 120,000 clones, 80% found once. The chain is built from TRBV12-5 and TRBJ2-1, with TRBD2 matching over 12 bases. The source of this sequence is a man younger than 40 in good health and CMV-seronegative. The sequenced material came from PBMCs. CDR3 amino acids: CASGPRRLAGEVYNEQFF. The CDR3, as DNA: TGTGCTAGTGGTCCCCGGCGACTAGCGGGAGAGGTCTACAATGAGCAGTTCTTC.